Shown below are 12 T cell receptor beta chains from a single sample sequenced in a study of cytomegalovirus exposure and HLA in healthy donors (dated by TCRdb to 2016 to 2017). Libraries were made using the immunoSEQ multiplex PCR assay. In its TCRdb copy, this immuneACCESS table keeps in-frame sequences only and misses some clones. Where compared with another copy, unresolved V genes explain less than half of these, and the others have no known cause. This sample holds some 170,000 clones; approximately 90% were observed only once. Clones ranked in the top ten supply 1.4% of the sample. Sequenced input: PBMCs. The receptors shown here come from a woman in her twenties or thirties in good health and CMV-seronegative.

The J gene is TRBJ2-1, the V gene TRBV5-1; TRBD2 matches 8 bases. The CDR3 sequence is 16 residues long. CDR1 SGHRS and CDR2 YFSETQ come from the germline V gene. Trimming removed 1 base from V and 1 base from J; junction bases left unmatched: 4. CDR3: CASSLYGGESYNEQFF. The CDR3 DNA sequence: TGCGCCAGCAGCTTGTACGGGGGGGAGTCCTACAATGAGCAGTTCTTC.

V and J are TRBV7-6 and TRBJ2-2; D perhaps matches TRBD2 (5 bases). Trimming removed 3 bases from V and 2 bases from J, with 10 bases in between. CDR1 and CDR2 (germline): SGHVS, FNYEAQ. The CDR3 has 15 amino acids. The CDR3 nucleotides are TGTGCCAGCAGCTTCACTGAGGGAAACACCGGGGAGCTGTTTTTT. The encoded protein is CASSFTEGNTGELFF.

V usage is TRBV6-5 and J usage is TRBJ1-5; 10 bases fit TRBD1. The germline V gene encodes CDR1 MNHEY and CDR2 SVGAGI. The V and J ends lost 6 bases and 7 bases, in that order; junction bases with no gene match: 6. The CDR3 has 14 residues. The CDR3 sequence: CASSARDRGQPQHF. CDR3 nucleotide sequence: TGTGCCAGCAGCGCCAGGGACAGGGGACAGCCCCAGCATTTT.

This CDR3 is CSVIGTTGSVYEQFF. In DNA, the CDR3 is TGCAGCGTTATCGGGACGACAGGCTCCGTCTATGAGCAGTTCTTC. The V and J genes are TRBV29-1 and TRBJ2-1; D is possibly TRBD1 (6 bases). From germline, CDR1 is SQVTM and CDR2 ANQGSEA. The CDR3 loop spans 15 amino acids. V was shortened by 5 bases and J by 8 bases, with 22 bases between the two germline ends.

CDR3 sequence: CASSFRRGSTYEQYF. In nucleotides, the CDR3 is TGTGCCAGCAGCTTCCGACGAGGCAGTACCTACGAGCAGTACTTC. The gene calls are TRBV5-8 and TRBJ2-7; D is ambiguous. Germline V gene data show CDR1 as SGHTS and CDR2 as YDEGEE. This CDR3 is built from 15 residues. Trimming pared 2 bases from V and 2 bases from J, leaving 14 bases between.

This clone was counted a single time. This sequence joins TRBV18 and TRBJ1-2; 8 nucleotides line up with TRBD1. This CDR3 region has 14 residues. Trimming at V came to 3 bases and at J to 8 bases, leaving 8 bases not matched to a gene. From germline, CDR1 is KGHSH and CDR2 LQKENI. For the CDR3, the DNA is TGTGCCAGCTCACCTAATCCGGGACAGGAGGGCTACACCTTC. It specifies CASSPNPGQEGYTF.

The rearrangement links TRBV27 to TRBJ2-1; the D is unclear. CDR1 MNHEY and CDR2 SMNVEV come from the germline V gene (reference sequence). There are 13 residues in the CDR3. V was cut by 2 bases and J by 6 bases, with 8 bases left in between. The CDR3 DNA sequence: TGTGCCAGCAGTTTACCCACTATCAATGAGCAGTTCTTC. Protein product: CASSLPTINEQFF.

This chain uses TRBV9 with TRBJ2-5; D may be TRBD2 (7 bases). There are 13 residues in the CDR3. Trimming shortened V by 7 bases and J by 5 bases, and 15 bases separated the two germline ends. CDR1 and CDR2 (germline): SGDLS, YYNGEE. CDR3: CASSGGPWETQYF. CDR3 DNA: TGTGCCAGCTCCGGGGGGCCGTGGGAGACCCAGTACTTC.

This clone was recorded a few times. The V gene is TRBV18, the J gene TRBJ1-5; tentatively, D is TRBD1 (5 bases). Germline assignment: CDR1 KGHSH and CDR2 LQKENI. Between the trimmed V and J ends, which lost 2 bases and 5 bases, there was a span of 7 bases. The CDR3 spans 13 residues. The CDR3 DNA reads as TGTGCCAGCTCACCAGGGGGGGATCAGCCCCAGCATTTT. Residues: CASSPGGDQPQHF. The whole variable domain, filled in from reference TRBV18 and TRBJ1-5, reads NAGVMQNPRHLVRRRGQEARLRCSPMKGHSHVYWYRQLPEEGLKFMVYLQKENIIDESGMPKERFSAEFPKEGPSILRIQQVVRGDSAAYFCASSPGGDQPQHFGDGTRLSIL.

The gene calls are TRBV25-1 and TRBJ2-1; TRBD1 aligns across 10 bases. Per germline, CDR1 MGHDK and CDR2 SYGVNS. The CDR3 covers 15 residues. J was trimmed by 9 bases and V by 3 bases; bases with no gene match: 8. The CDR3 DNA sequence: TGTGCCAGCAGTGATCGTCGGACAGGGGGATTTGAGCAGTTCTTC. It is translated as CASSDRRTGGFEQFF.

This CDR3 reads CASSLRLAGGPTSTDTQYF. DNA of the CDR3: TGCGCCAGCAGCCTGCGACTAGCGGGGGGCCCTACTAGCACAGATACGCAGTATTTT. The gene calls are TRBV4-1 and TRBJ2-3, with 13 positions matching TRBD2. This CDR3 has 19 residues. V was clipped by 4 bases and J by 0 bases; unmatched bases: 10. The germline gives CDR1 MGHRA, CDR2 YSYEKL.

This clone was observed once. CDR3 in DNA: TGTGCCAGCAGTGAAGCGCTGGGGGGGAGGGTTTACCAAGAGACCCAGTACTTC. It codes for CASSEALGGRVYQETQYF. J is TRBJ2-5 and V is TRBV6-1; 7 bases line up with TRBD2. Looked up from germline, CDR1 is MNHNS and CDR2 is SASEGT. The CDR3 runs to 18 residues. After removal of 0 bases from V and 0 bases from J, the junction contained 10 bases not matched to a gene.